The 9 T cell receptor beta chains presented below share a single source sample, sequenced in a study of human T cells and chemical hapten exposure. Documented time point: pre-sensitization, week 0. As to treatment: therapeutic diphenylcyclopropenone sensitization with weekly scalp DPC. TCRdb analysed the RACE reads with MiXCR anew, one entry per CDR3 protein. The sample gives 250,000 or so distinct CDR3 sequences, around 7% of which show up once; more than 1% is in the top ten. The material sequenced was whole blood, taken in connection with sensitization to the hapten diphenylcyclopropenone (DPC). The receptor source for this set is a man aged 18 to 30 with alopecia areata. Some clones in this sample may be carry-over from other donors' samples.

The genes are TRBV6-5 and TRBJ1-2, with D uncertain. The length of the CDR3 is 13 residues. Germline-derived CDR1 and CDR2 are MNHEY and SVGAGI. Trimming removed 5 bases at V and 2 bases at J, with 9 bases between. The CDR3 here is CASSSSGNYGYTF. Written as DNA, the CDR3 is TGTGCCAGCAGTAGTTCAGGAAACTATGGCTACACCTTC.

The CDR3 here is CASSLASRGGNTGELFF. Here the CDR3 DNA reads TGTGCCAGCAGCTTAGCTTCGCGGGGCGGGAACACCGGGGAGCTGTTTTTT. The chain employs TRBV7-2 and TRBJ2-2, with D tentatively TRBD2 (6 bases). V lost 0 bases, J lost 1 base, and 12 bases lay in between. The CDR3 is 17 amino acids. The V gene's germline CDR1 is SGHTA and CDR2 FQGNSA.

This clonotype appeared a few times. CDR3 bases: TGTGCCAGCATTGGGGGAGAGCTTAGCAATCAGCCCCAGCATTTT. Encoded protein: CASIGGELSNQPQHF. The V gene is TRBV6-1, the J gene TRBJ1-5; a possible D gene is TRBD1 (5 bases). The CDR3 loop spans 15 amino acids. Germline V gives CDR1 MNHNS, CDR2 SASEGT. V lost 7 bases and J 0 bases, leaving 13 bases between the germline ends.

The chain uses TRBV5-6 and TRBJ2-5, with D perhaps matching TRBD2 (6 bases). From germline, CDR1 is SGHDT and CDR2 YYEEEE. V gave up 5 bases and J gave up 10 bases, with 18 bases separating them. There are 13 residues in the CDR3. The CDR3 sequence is CASRGDFDPGQYF. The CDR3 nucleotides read TGTGCCAGCAGAGGGGACTTCGATCCCGGCCAGTACTTC.

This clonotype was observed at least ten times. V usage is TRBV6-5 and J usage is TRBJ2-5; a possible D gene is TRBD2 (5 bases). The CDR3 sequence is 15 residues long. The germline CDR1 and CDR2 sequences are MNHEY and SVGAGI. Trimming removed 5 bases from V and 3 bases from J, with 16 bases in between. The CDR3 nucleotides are TGTGCCAGCAGTCCCCCCCGGGATAGGAAAGAGACCCAGTACTTC. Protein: CASSPPRDRKETQYF.

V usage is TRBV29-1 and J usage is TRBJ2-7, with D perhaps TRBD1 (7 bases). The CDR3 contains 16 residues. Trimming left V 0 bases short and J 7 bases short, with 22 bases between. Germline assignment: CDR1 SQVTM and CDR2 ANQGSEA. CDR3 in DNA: TGCAGCGTTGAAGATCAGGGGGGTATTTTACTTTGGGAGCAGTACTTC. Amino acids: CSVEDQGGILLWEQYF.

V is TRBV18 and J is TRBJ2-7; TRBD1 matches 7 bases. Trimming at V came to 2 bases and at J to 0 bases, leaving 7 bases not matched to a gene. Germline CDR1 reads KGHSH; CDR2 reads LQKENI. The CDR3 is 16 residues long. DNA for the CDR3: TGTGCCAGCTCACCAAAGGGGGCCCTCAGCTCCTACGAGCAGTACGTC. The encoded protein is CASSPKGALSSYEQYV.

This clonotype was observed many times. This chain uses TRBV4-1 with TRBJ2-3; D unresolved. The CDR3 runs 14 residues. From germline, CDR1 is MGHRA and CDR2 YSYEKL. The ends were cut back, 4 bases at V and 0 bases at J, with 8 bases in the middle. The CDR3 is CASSRQVSTDTQYF. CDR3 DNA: TGCGCCAGCAGCCGCCAGGTCAGCACAGATACGCAGTATTTT.

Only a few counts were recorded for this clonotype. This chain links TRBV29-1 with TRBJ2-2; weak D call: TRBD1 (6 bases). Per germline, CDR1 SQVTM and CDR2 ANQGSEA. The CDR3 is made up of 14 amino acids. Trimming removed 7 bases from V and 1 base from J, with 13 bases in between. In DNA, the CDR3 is TGCAGCGGTAAAGGGGGTCTGAACACCGGGGAGCTGTTTTTT. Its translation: CSGKGGLNTGELFF.